These 13 T cell receptor beta chains share one sample of origin, sequenced in a study of cytomegalovirus exposure and HLA in healthy donors. PCR involved 60 Vbeta and 13 Jbeta primers. TCRdb's copy holds only in-frame clones and misses some; the assay was immunoSEQ multiplex PCR. Here the sample spans about 120,000 clones, about 76% being singletons. The sample consisted of PBMCs. The origin of the receptors is a woman in her forties in good health and CMV-seropositive.

This chain joins TRBV7-9 and TRBJ1-5; 9 bases line up with TRBD1. This CDR3 contains 15 residues. The V segment lost 10 bases and the J segment 6 bases; nucleotides outside the gene matches: 13. Germline V gene sequence: CDR1 SEHNR, CDR2 FQNEAQ (reference sequence). This CDR3 is CATTQGDREGQPQHF. CDR3 DNA: TGTGCCACCACACAGGGGGACAGGGAGGGTCAGCCCCAGCATTTT.

The rearrangement links TRBV7-2 to TRBJ2-7; the match to TRBD1 covers 9 bases. V trimming: 4 bases; J trimming: 9 bases; junction bases outside the gene matches: 10. CDR1 is SGHTA and CDR2 is FQGNSA in the germline V gene. The CDR3 contains 14 residues. The CDR3 nucleotides read TGTGCCAGCAGCTACCCAGGGGGACAGGGTGGGCAGTACTTC. Protein product: CASSYPGGQGGQYF.

This clone has just a few counts. The V and J genes are TRBV7-9 and TRBJ2-5, with 7 bases matching TRBD1. CDR3 length equals 15 residues. Looked up from germline, CDR1 is SEHNR and CDR2 is FQNEAQ (reference sequence). The V and J ends lost 4 bases and 1 base, in that order; junction bases with no gene match: 6. CDR3 sequence (DNA): TGTGCCAGCAGCTCCACTCGGACAGGCCAAGAGACCCAGTACTTC. This gives the protein CASSSTRTGQETQYF.

V and J are TRBV27 and TRBJ1-2; TRBD1 might be the D (6 bases). Per the germline V gene, CDR1 is MNHEY and CDR2 is SMNVEV (reference sequence). Trimming took off 8 bases at V and 4 bases at J, with 14 bases between the two ends. This CDR3 has 13 residues. In DNA form, the CDR3 reads TGTGCCAGCTCCCAGGGGTGGGCCTATGGCTACACCTTC. Protein sequence: CASSQGWAYGYTF.

This rearrangement joins TRBV23-1 to TRBJ1-2, with 7 bases matching TRBD1. TRBV23-1 carries the ORF label, with uncertain function. The V and J ends lost 7 bases and 8 bases, in that order; junction bases with no gene match: 16. This CDR3 has 15 amino acids. The CDR3 sequence is CASIIRQGGVEGYTF. CDR3 DNA sequence: TGCGCCAGCATTATACGACAGGGAGGTGTAGAGGGCTACACCTTC.

This clone has a handful of counts. J is TRBJ1-4 and V is TRBV5-1, with D possibly TRBD1 on 6 matching bases. The V end was cut by 4 bases, the J end by 4 bases, with 11 bases between. Germline CDR1 SGHRS, CDR2 YFSETQ. CDR3 length equals 14 residues. CDR3 amino acids: CASSIQGDNEKLFF. CDR3 sequence (DNA): TGCGCCAGCAGCATACAGGGTGATAATGAAAAACTGTTTTTT.

CDR3 in DNA: TGCGCCAGCAGCCAAGTCGGGCAGGGTACTTCACCCCTCCACTTT. Protein product: CASSQVGQGTSPLHF. The J gene is TRBJ1-6, the V gene TRBV4-1; weak D call: TRBD1 (5 bases). The CDR3 covers 15 residues. Germline V gene data show CDR1 as MGHRA and CDR2 as YSYEKL. Trimming left V 1 base short and J 9 bases short, with 13 bases between.

This clone was recorded only once. The chain recombines TRBV18 with TRBJ1-1; 9 bases are shared with TRBD1. The CDR3 sequence is 16 residues long. Germline loops: CDR1 KGHSH, CDR2 LQKENI. Trimming at V came to 0 bases and at J to 6 bases, leaving 8 bases not matched to a gene. CDR3 region: CASSPPTGTGSPEAFF. The CDR3 coding sequence is TGTGCCAGCTCACCACCTACCGGGACAGGGAGTCCTGAAGCTTTCTTT.

The chain recombines TRBV6-1 with TRBJ2-7, with TRBD1 identical over 10 bases. From germline, CDR1 is MNHNS and CDR2 SASEGT. This CDR3 has 13 residues. J gave up 3 bases and V 7 bases, and 3 bases lay outside the gene matches. For the CDR3, the DNA is TGTGCCAGCACTTGGACAGGGGGCTACGAGCAGTACTTC. Translating it yields CASTWTGGYEQYF.

The CDR3 here is CASSSYRDQPQHF. CDR3 sequence (DNA): TGTGCCAGCAGCTCTTACAGGGATCAGCCCCAGCATTTT. The chain uses TRBV6-1 and TRBJ1-5; D possibly corresponds to TRBD1 (6 bases). Trimming left V 6 bases short and J 5 bases short, with 11 bases between. Germline loops: CDR1 MNHNS, CDR2 SASEGT. The CDR3 sequence is 13 residues long.

This chain uses TRBV2 with TRBJ2-3, with 7 positions matching TRBD2. Trimming cost V 5 bases and J 4 bases; bases outside gene matches: 9. Germline V gives CDR1 SNHLY, CDR2 FYNNEI. This CDR3 is built from 15 residues. CDR3 sequence (DNA): TGTGCCAGCAGTTTCCTCCTGGGGGGGGCAGATACGCAGTATTTT. It encodes CASSFLLGGADTQYF.

CDR3 amino acids: CASSLEDRAWGNTIYF. For the CDR3, the DNA is TGTGCCAGCAGCTTAGAGGACAGGGCGTGGGGAAACACCATATATTTT. The rearrangement uses TRBV11-2 and TRBJ1-3; 8 nucleotides match TRBD1. Germline trimming cut 0 bases from V and 4 bases from J; bases unmatched to any gene: 5. Germline loops: CDR1 SGHAT, CDR2 FQNNGV. The CDR3 totals 16 residues.

The chain carries TRBV7-2 and TRBJ1-5; TRBD1 matches at 7 bases. This CDR3 is 16 amino acids long. Per the germline V gene, CDR1 is SGHTA and CDR2 is FQGNSA. With V trimmed by 1 base and J by 6 bases, 9 bases remained unmatched. CDR3 sequence reads: CASSLVGRGGGQPQHF. The CDR3 coding sequence is TGTGCCAGCAGCTTAGTGGGCCGAGGGGGCGGTCAGCCCCAGCATTTT.